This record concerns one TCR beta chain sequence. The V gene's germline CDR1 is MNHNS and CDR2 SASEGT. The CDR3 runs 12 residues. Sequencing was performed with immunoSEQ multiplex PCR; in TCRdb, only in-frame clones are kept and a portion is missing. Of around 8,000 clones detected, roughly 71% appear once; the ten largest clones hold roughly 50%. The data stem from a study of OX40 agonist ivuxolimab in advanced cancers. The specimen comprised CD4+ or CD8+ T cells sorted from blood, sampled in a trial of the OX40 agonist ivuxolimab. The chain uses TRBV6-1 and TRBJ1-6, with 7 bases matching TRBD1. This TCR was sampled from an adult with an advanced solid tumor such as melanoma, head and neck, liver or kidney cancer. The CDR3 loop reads CAVDREASPLHF. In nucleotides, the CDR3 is TGTGCAGTCGACAGGGAAGCTTCACCCCTCCACTTT.